This TCR beta chain was sequenced during a study of PD-1 blockade in classical Hodgkin lymphoma. Germline CDR1 and CDR2: SGHTA and FQGNSA. V dropped 2 bases and J dropped 5 bases, with 18 bases sitting between them. The CDR3 is made up of 16 amino acids. Findings and caveats of the study: Nivolumab initiated under 1 year post-ASCT led to patient exclusion.

Turning to this clone: What it binds is unknown.

Assay used: immunoSEQ multiplex PCR; TCRdb lists only in-frame clones, some missing. The repertoire holds about 45,000 clones, with approximately 70% as singletons. Each and every patient relapsed after autologous stem cell transplantation, and patients got differing brentuximab vedotin exposure. The best responses consisted of complete response, partial response or progressive disease. The sample in question was peripheral blood mononuclear cells (PBMCs), obtained before the second cycle of nivolumab. The sequence came from a human donor with classical Hodgkin lymphoma. The V call is TRBV7-2, the J call TRBJ1-2, with D uncertain. The CDR3 DNA reads TGTGCCAGCAGCTTATTTTCGACAACTTCAACATATGGCTACACCTTC. It translates to CASSLFSTTSTYGYTF.